The subject of this entry is one TCR beta chain. Antigen specificity is unknown. This sample stems from a study of T cells after yellow fever vaccination. The 5'RACE template-switching step produced TCR cDNA and added a universal primer site and UMIs. TCRdb re-analysed the 5' RACE reads in MiXCR, keeping a single row per CDR3 protein. The data show 230,000 or so distinct CDR3 sequences, 6% to 8% seen once. General observations from the study: Across the CD4 and CD8 compartments, a small share of clonotypes was present in both. Abundant bulk-population clonotypes could contaminate the FACS-sorted repertoires. Clones from primary vaccination mostly reappeared after the booster (96% CD4, roughly 87% CD8).

V was pared by 5 bases and J by 8 bases, with 15 bases between. Looked up from germline, CDR1 is SGHTA and CDR2 is FQGNSA. The CDR3 consists of 13 residues. This sample comprised CD4+ T cells sorted from PBMCs, obtained on the day of the yellow fever booster vaccination. The TCR originated in a man aged 25-40 years who received the YFV17D yellow fever vaccine. The chain is built from TRBV7-2 and TRBJ1-2, with D maybe TRBD1 (5 bases). DNA of the CDR3: TGTGCCAGCAGCCTCAGGGAGGTGTGGGGCTACACCTTC. Translating it yields CASSLREVWGYTF.